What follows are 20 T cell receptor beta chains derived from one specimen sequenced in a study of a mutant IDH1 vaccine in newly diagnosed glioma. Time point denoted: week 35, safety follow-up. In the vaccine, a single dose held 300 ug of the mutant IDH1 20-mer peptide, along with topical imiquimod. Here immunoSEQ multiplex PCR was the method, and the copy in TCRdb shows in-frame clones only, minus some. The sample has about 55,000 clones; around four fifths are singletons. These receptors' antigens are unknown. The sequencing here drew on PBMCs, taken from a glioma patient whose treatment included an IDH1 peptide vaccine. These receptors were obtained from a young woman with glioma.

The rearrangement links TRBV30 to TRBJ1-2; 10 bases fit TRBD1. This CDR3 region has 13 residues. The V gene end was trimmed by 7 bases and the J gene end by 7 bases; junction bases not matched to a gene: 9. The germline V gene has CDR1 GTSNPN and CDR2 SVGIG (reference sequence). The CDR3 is CALRDRGRGGYTF. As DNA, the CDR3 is TGTGCCTTGCGGGACAGGGGACGAGGTGGCTACACCTTC.

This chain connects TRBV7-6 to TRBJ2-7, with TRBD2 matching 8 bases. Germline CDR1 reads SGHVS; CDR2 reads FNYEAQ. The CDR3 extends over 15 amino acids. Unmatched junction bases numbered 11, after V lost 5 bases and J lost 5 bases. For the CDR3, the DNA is TGTGCCAGCAGCCCACCGCGGGGGGAGGTAGACGAGCAGTACTTC. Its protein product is CASSPPRGEVDEQYF. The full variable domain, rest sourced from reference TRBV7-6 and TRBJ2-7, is GAGVSQSPRYKVTKRGQDVALRCDPISGHVSLYWYRQALGQGPEFLTYFNYEAQQDKSGLPNDRFSAERPEGSISTLTIQRTEQRDSAMYRCASSPPRGEVDEQYFGPGTRLTVT.

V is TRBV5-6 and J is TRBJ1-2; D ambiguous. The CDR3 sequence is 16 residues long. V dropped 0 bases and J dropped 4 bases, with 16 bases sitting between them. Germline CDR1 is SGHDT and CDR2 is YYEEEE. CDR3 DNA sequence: TGTGCCAGCAGCTTGGGGGGTACCGGCAGCTCCTATGGCTACACCTTC. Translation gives CASSLGGTGSSYGYTF.

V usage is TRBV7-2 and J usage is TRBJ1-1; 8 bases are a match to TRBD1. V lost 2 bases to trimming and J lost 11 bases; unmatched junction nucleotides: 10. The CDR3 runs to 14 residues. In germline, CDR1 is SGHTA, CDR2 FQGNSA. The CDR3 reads CASSLRGTGGGAFF. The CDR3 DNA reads TGTGCCAGCAGCTTAAGGGGGACAGGAGGTGGGGCTTTCTTT.

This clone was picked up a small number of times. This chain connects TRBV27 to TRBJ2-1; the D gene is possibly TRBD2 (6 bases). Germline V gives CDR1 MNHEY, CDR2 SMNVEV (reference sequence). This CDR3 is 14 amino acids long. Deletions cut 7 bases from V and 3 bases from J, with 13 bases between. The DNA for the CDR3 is TGTGCCAGCACCAAGACGGGGGTCTACAATGAGCAGTTCTTC. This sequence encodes CASTKTGVYNEQFF.

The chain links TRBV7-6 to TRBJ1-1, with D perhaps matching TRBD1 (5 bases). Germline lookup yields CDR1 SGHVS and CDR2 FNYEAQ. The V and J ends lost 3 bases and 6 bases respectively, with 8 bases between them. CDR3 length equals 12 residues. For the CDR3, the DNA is TGTGCCAGCAGCTTTTGGGGGGCTGAAGCTTTCTTT. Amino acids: CASSFWGAEAFF.

For the CDR3, the DNA is TGCAGCGTTGGACAGCCAGGGGAAAACATTCAGTACTTC. Its translation: CSVGQPGENIQYF. The rearrangement links TRBV29-1 to TRBJ2-4; tentative D call: TRBD1 (6 bases). The length of the CDR3 is 13 residues. With 4 bases removed from V and 5 bases from J, the gap between germline ends came to 12 bases. Germline CDR1 SQVTM, CDR2 ANQGSEA.

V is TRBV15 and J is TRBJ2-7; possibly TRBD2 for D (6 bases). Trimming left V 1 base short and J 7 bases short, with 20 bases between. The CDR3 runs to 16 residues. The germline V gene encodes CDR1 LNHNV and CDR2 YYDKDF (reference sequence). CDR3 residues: CATSRGGEIQAGEQYF. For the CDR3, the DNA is TGTGCCACCAGCAGAGGGGGAGAGATCCAAGCGGGTGAGCAGTACTTC.

Here the CDR3 DNA reads TGTGCCAGCAGCCAAGTCCCCGGGAGCTATGGCTACACCTTC. Translating it yields CASSQVPGSYGYTF. The V and J genes are TRBV14 and TRBJ1-2; D uncertain. CDR1 and CDR2 from the germline V gene are SGHDN and FVKESK. V was pared by 1 base and J by 4 bases, with 10 bases between. CDR3 size: 14 residues. Full variable domain (missing parts from reference TRBV14 and TRBJ1-2): EAGVTQFPSHSVIEKGQTVTLRCDPISGHDNLYWYRRVMGKEIKFLLHFVKESKQDESGMPNNRFLAERTGGTYSTLKVQPAELEDSGVYFCASSQVPGSYGYTFGSGTRLTVV.

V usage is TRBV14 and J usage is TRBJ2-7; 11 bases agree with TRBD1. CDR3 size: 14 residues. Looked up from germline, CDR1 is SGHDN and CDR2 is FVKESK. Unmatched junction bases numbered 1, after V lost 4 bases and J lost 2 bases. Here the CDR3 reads CASSPGQGAYEQYF. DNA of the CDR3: TGTGCCAGCAGCCCGGGACAGGGGGCCTACGAGCAGTACTTC.

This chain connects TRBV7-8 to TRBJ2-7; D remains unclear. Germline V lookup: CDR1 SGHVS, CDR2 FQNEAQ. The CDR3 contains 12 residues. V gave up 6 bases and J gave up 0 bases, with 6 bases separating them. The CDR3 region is CASRDTSYEQYF. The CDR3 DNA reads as TGTGCCAGCAGGGATACCTCCTACGAGCAGTACTTC.

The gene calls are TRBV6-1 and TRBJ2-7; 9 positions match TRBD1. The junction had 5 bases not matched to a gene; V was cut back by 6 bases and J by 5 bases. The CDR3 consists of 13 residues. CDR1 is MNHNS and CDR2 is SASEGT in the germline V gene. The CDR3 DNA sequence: TGTGCCAGCAGGGGGACAGGGTCCCACGAGCAGTACTTC. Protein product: CASRGTGSHEQYF.

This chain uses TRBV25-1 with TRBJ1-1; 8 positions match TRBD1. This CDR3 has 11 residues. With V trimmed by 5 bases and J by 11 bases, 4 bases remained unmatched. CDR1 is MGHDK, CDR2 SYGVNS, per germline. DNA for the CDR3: TGTGCCAGCAGTCACCGGGACAGGGCTTTCTTT. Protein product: CASSHRDRAFF. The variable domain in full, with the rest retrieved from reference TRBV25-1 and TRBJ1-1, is EADIYQTPRYLVIGTGKKITLECSQTMGHDKMYWYQQDPGMELHLIHYSYGVNSTEKGDLSSESTVSRIRTEHFPLTLESARPSHTSQYLCASSHRDRAFFGQGTRLTVV.

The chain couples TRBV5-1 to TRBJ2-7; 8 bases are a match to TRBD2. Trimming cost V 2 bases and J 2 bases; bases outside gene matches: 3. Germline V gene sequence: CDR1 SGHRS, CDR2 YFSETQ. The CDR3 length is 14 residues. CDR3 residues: CASSLSGGTYEQYF. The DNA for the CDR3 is TGCGCCAGCAGCTTATCGGGAGGGACCTACGAGCAGTACTTC.

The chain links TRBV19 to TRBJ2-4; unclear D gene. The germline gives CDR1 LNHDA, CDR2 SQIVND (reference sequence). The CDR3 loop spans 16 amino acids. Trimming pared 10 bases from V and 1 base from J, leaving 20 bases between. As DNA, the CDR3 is TGTGCCACCTCGGACGCTTCGCGCGCGGCCAAAAACATTCAGTACTTC. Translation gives CATSDASRAAKNIQYF.

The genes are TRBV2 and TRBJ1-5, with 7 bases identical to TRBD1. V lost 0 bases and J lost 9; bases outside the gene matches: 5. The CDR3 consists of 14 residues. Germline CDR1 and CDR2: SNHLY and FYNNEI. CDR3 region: CASSEARGPGPQHF. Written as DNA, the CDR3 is TGTGCCAGCAGTGAAGCAAGGGGGCCAGGGCCCCAGCATTTT.

The CDR3 here is CASSYSLASSSYEQYF. The CDR3, as DNA: TGTGCCAGCAGTTACTCGCTAGCTTCGAGCTCCTACGAGCAGTACTTC. The chain employs TRBV6-5 and TRBJ2-7; possible D gene TRBD2, 5 bases. Trimming left V 0 bases short and J 0 bases short, with 12 bases between. The CDR3 length is 16 residues. Germline CDR1 MNHEY, CDR2 SVGAGI.

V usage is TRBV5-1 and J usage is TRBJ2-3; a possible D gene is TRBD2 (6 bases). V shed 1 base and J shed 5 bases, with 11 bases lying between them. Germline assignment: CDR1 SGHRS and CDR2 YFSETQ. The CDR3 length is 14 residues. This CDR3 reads CASSLLVGGDTQYF. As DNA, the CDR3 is TGCGCCAGCAGCTTGTTGGTCGGGGGAGATACGCAGTATTTT. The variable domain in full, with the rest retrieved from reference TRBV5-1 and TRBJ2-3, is KAGVTQTPRYLIKTRGQQVTLSCSPISGHRSVSWYQQTPGQGLQFLFEYFSETQRNKGNFPGRFSGRQFSNSRSEMNVSTLELGDSALYLCASSLLVGGDTQYFGPGTRLTVL.

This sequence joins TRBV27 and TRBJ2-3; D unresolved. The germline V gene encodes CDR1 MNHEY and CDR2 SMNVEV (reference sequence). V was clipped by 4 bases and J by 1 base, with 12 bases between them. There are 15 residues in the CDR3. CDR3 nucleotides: TGTGCCAGCAGTTCTCCCCCCGGAGGCACAGATACGCAGTATTTT. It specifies CASSSPPGGTDTQYF.

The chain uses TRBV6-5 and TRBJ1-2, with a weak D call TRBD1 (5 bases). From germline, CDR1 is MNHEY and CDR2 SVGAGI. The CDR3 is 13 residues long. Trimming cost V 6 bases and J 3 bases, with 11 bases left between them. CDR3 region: CASRFSTDYGYTF. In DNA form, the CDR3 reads TGTGCCAGCAGATTTTCGACAGACTATGGCTACACCTTC.